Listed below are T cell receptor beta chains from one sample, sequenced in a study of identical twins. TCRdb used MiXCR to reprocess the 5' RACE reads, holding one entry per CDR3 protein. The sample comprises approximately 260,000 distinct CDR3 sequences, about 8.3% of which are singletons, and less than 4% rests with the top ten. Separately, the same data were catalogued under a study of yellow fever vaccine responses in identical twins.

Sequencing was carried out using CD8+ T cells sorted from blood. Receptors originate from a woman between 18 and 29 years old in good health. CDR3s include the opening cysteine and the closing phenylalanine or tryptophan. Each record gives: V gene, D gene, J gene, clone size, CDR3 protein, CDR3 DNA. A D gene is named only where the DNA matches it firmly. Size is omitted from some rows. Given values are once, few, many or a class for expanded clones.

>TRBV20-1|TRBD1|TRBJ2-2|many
CSARPQGAGELFF
TGCAGTGCTAGGCCTCAGGGGGCCGGGGAGCTGTTTTTT
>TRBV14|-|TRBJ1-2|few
CASSQRGLAGYTF
TGTGCCAGCAGCCAAAGGGGCCTGGCTGGCTACACCTTC
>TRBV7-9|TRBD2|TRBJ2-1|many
CASSSSGTRPYNEQFF
TGTGCCAGCAGTTCATCCGGGACTAGACCCTACAATGAGCAGTTCTTC
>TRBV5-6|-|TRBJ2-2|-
CASSLAVDSNRPGELFF
TGTGCCAGCAGCTTGGCCGTGGACTCAAATCGGCCCGGGGAGCTGTTTTTT
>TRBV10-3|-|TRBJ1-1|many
CAISPNGGSTEAFF
TGTGCCATCAGCCCCAACGGCGGGAGCACTGAAGCTTTCTTT
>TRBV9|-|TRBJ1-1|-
CASSVGEGRRNTEAFF
TGTGCCAGCAGCGTAGGGGAGGGACGAAGGAACACTGAAGCTTTCTTT
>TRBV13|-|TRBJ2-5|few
CASSSNRGYQETQYF
TGTGCCAGCAGCAGTAATAGGGGGTACCAAGAGACCCAGTACTTC
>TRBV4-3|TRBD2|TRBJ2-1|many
CASSQEVLAGDIYNEQFF
TGCGCCAGCAGCCAAGAGGTTCTAGCGGGAGACATCTACAATGAGCAGTTCTTC
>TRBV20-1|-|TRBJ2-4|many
CSASGGDVPKNIQYF
TGCAGTGCTAGCGGAGGGGACGTTCCCAAAAACATTCAGTACTTC
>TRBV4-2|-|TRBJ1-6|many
CASSQEVGSDSPLHF
TGTGCCAGCAGCCAAGAGGTAGGGTCGGATTCACCCCTCCACTTT
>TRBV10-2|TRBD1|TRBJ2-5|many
CASRPTGEETQYF
TGCGCCAGCAGGCCTACAGGGGAGGAGACCCAGTACTTC
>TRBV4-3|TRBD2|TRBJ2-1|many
CASSQGLAGGPENEQFF
TGCGCCAGCAGCCAAGGGCTAGCGGGAGGGCCGGAGAATGAGCAGTTCTTC
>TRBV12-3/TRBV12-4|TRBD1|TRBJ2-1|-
CASSITGDPYNEQFF
TGTGCCAGCAGTATAACAGGGGATCCCTACAATGAGCAGTTCTTC
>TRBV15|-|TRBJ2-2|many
CATSQGRGELFF
TGTGCCACCAGCCAAGGGCGCGGGGAGCTGTTTTTT
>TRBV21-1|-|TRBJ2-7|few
CASSTLRDRGFYEQYF
TGTGCCAGCAGCACGCTCCGGGACAGAGGATTCTACGAGCAGTACTTC
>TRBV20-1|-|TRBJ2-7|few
CSARGDLAPYEQYF
TGCAGTGCTAGGGGTGACTTGGCGCCCTACGAGCAGTACTTC
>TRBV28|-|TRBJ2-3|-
CASSLYRVADTQYF
TGTGCCAGCAGTTTATACAGGGTAGCAGATACGCAGTATTTT
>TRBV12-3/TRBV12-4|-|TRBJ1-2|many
CASSFSSGGYTF
TGTGCCAGCAGTTTCTCTTCGGGTGGCTACACCTTC